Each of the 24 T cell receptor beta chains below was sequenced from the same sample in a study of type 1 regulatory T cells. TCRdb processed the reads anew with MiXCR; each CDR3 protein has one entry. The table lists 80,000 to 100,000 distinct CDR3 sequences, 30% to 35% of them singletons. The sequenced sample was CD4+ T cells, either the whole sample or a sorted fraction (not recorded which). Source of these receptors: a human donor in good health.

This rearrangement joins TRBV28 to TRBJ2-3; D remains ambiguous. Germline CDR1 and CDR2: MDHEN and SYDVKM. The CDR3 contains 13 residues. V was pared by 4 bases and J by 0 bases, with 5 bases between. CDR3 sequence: CASSSGSTDTQYF. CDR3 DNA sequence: TGTGCCAGCAGTTCCGGGAGCACAGATACGCAGTATTTT.

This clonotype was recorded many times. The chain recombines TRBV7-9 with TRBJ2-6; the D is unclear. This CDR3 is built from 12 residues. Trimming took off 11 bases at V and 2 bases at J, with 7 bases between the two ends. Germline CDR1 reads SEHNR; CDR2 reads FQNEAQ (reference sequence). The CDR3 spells CAGMAGANVLTF. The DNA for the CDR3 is TGTGCCGGAATGGCTGGGGCCAACGTCCTGACTTTC.

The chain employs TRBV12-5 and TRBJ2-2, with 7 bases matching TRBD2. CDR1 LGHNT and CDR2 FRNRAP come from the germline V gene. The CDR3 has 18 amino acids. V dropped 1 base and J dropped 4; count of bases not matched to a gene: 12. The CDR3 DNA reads TGTGCTAGTGGTTTGGCCCCGACGGGACTAACTTTCACCGGGGAGCTGTTTTTT. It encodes CASGLAPTGLTFTGELFF.

The CDR3 region has the DNA TGCGCCAGCAGCTTGTTCTCGGGTAGCGGGATGAGTTACGAGCAGTACTTC. Amino acid sequence: CASSLFSGSGMSYEQYF. This chain connects TRBV5-1 to TRBJ2-7, with 8 bases aligning to TRBD2. J gave up 4 bases and V 1 base, and 13 bases lay outside the gene matches. Per germline, CDR1 SGHRS and CDR2 YFSETQ. This CDR3 comprises 17 residues.

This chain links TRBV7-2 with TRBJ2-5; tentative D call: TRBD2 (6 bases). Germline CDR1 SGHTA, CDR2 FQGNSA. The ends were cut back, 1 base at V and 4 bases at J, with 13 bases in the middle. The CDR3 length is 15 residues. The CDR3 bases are TGTGCCAGCAGCTTAGGTCGTCTAGCGCTAGAGACCCAGTACTTC. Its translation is CASSLGRLALETQYF.

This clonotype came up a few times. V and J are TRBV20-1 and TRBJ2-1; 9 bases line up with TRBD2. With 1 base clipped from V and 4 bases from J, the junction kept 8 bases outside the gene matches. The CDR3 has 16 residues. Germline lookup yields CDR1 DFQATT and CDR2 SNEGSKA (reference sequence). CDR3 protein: CSARVTAGGSYNEQFF. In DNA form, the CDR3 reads TGCAGTGCTAGAGTGACAGCGGGAGGATCATACAATGAGCAGTTCTTC.

The CDR3 DNA reads TGTGCCAGCAGCGAAAGACTAGCGAGGCAAGAGACCCAGTACTTC. This codes for CASSERLARQETQYF. This chain connects TRBV2 to TRBJ2-5; 8 bases line up with TRBD2. Germline V gene data show CDR1 as SNHLY and CDR2 as FYNNEI. This CDR3 contains 15 residues. V dropped 6 bases and J dropped 2; count of bases not matched to a gene: 8.

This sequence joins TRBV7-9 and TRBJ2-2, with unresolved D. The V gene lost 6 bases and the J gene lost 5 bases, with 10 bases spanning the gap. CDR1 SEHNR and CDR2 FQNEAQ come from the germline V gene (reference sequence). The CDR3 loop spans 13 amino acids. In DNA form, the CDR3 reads TGTGCCAGCAGTTTCCTAGAGACCGGGGAGCTGTTTTTT. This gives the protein CASSFLETGELFF.

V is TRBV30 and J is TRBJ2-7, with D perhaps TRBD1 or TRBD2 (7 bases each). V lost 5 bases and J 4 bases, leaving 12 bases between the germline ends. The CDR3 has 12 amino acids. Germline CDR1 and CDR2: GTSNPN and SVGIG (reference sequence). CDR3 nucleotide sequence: TGTGCCTGGCAGGGGGAGGGTTACGAGCAGTACTTC. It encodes CAWQGEGYEQYF.

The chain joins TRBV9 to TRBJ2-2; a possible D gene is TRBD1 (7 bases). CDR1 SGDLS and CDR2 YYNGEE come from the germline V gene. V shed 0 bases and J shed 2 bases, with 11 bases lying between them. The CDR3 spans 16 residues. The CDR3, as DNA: TGTGCCAGCAGCGTAGGGCAGGGGGGAAACACCGGGGAGCTGTTTTTT. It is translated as CASSVGQGGNTGELFF.

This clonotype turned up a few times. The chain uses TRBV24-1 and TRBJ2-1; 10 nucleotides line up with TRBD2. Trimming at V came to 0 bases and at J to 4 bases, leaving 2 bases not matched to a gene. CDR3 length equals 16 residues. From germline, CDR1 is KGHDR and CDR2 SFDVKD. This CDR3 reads CATSDLASGGYNEQFF. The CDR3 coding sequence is TGTGCCACCAGTGATTTGGCTAGCGGGGGATACAATGAGCAGTTCTTC.

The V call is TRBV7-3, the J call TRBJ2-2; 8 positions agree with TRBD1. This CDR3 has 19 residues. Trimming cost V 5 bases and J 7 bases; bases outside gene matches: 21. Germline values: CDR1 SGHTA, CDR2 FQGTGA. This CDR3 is CASSPTVLAPTGVNGELFF. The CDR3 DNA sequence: TGTGCCAGCAGCCCTACGGTCCTCGCCCCGACAGGGGTAAACGGGGAGCTGTTTTTT.

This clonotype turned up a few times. The CDR3 coding sequence is TGTGCCAGCAGTGATCTCCGTACGCAGTATTTT. The encoded protein is CASSDLRTQYF. This chain joins TRBV25-1 and TRBJ2-3, with D uncertain. Germline V gene sequence: CDR1 MGHDK, CDR2 SYGVNS. V was clipped by 3 bases and J by 8 bases, with 6 bases between them. The CDR3 is 11 residues long.

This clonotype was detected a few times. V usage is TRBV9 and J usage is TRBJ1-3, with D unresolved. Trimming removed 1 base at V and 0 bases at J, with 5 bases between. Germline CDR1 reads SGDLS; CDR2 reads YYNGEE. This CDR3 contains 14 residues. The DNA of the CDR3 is TGTGCCAGCAGCGTAAGGAGCTCTGGAAACACCATATATTTT. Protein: CASSVRSSGNTIYF.

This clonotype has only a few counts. The CDR3 here is CATSDSRTGLGTEAFF. DNA for the CDR3: TGTGCCACCAGTGATTCGCGGACAGGGTTGGGCACTGAAGCTTTCTTT. This chain uses TRBV24-1 with TRBJ1-1, with 8 positions matching TRBD1. CDR1 is KGHDR, CDR2 SFDVKD, per germline. Trimming removed 2 bases from V and 4 bases from J; junction bases left unmatched: 8. CDR3 length equals 16 residues.

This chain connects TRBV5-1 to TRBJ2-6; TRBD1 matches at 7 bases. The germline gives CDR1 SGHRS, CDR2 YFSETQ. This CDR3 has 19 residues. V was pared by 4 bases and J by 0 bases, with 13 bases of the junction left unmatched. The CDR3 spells CASSTPSGTESSGANVLTF. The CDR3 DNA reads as TGCGCCAGCAGCACACCCTCCGGGACAGAGAGCTCTGGGGCCAACGTCCTGACTTTC.

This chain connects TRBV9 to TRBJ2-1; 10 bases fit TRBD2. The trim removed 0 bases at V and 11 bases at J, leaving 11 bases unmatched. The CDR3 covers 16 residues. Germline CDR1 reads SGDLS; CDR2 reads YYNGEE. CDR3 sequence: CASSVATLAGVHKQFF. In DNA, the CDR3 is TGTGCCAGCAGCGTAGCCACCCTAGCGGGAGTGCATAAGCAGTTCTTC.

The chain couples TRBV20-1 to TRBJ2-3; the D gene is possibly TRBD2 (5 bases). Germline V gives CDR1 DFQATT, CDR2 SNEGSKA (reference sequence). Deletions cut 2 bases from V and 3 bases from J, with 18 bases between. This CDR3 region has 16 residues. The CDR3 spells CSARTRGPSGTDTQYF. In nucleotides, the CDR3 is TGCAGTGCTAGAACAAGAGGCCCTTCGGGGACAGATACGCAGTATTTT.

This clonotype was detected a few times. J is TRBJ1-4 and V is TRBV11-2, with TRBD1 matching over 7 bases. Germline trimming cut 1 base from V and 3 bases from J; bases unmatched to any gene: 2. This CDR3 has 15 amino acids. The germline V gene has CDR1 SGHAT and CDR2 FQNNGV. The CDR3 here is CASSLVRGANEKLFF. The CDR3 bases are TGTGCCAGCAGCTTAGTCAGGGGGGCTAATGAAAAACTGTTTTTT.

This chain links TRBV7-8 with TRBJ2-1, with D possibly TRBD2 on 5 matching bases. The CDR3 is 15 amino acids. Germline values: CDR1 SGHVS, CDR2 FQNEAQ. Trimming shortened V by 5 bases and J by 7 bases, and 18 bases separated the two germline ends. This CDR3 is CASSPPGLAGNEQFF. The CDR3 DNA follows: TGTGCCAGCAGCCCGCCTGGGCTAGCCGGGAATGAGCAGTTCTTC.

CDR3 sequence: CASRRTGGMSTGELFF. CDR3 coding DNA: TGTGCCAGCAGACGGACAGGGGGCATGAGCACCGGGGAGCTGTTTTTT. The chain links TRBV6-1 to TRBJ2-2; TRBD1 agrees at 11 bases. Looked up from germline, CDR1 is MNHNS and CDR2 is SASEGT. This CDR3 is 16 amino acids long. Unmatched junction bases numbered 7, after V lost 6 bases and J lost 4 bases.

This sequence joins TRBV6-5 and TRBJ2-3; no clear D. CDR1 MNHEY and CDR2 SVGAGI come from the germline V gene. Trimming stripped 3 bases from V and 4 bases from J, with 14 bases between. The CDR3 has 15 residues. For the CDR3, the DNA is TGTGCCAGCAGTTATCGCTCTGTGGCCGCAGATACGCAGTATTTT. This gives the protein CASSYRSVAADTQYF.

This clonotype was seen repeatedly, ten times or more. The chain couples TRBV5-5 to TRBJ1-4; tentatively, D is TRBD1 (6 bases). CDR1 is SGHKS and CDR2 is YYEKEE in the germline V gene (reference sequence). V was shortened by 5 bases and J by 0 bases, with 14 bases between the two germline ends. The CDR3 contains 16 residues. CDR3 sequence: CASRMTTGATNEKLFF. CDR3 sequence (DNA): TGTGCCAGCAGAATGACGACAGGCGCAACTAATGAAAAACTGTTTTTT.

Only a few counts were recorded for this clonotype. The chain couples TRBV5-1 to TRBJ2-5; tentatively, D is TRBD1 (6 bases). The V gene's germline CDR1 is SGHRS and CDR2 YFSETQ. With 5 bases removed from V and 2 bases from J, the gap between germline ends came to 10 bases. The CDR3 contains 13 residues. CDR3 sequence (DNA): TGCGCCAGCAGACAGGGAATGCAAGAGACCCAGTACTTC. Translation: CASRQGMQETQYF.